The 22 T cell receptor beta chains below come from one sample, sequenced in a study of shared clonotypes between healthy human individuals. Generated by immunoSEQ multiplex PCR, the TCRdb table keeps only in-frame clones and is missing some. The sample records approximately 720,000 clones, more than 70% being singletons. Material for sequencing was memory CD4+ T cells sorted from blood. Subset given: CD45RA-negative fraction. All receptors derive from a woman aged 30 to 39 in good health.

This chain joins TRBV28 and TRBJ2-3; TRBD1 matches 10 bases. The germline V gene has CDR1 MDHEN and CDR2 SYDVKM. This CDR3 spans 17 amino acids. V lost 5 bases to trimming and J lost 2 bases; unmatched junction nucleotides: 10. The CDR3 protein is CASSAPPGQGFTDTQYF. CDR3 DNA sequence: TGTGCCAGCAGTGCCCCCCCGGGACAGGGGTTCACAGATACGCAGTATTTT.

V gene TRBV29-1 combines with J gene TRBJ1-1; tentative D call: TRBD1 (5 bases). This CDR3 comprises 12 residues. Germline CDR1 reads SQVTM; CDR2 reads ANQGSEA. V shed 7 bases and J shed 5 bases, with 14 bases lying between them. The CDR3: CSAQGVGTEAFF. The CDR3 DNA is TGCAGCGCCCAGGGAGTGGGGACTGAAGCTTTCTTT.

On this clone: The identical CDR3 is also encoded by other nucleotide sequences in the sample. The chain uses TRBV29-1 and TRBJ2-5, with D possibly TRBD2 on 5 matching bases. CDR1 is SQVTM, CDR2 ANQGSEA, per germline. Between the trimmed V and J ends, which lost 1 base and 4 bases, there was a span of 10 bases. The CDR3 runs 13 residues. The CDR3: CSVEGLGVETQYF. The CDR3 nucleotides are TGCAGCGTTGAAGGTCTCGGGGTAGAGACCCAGTACTTC.

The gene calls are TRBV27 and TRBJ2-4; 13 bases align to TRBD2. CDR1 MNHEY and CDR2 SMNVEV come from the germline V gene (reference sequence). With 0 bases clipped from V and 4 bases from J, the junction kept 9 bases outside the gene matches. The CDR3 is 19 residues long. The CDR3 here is CASSLSGLAGMVNKNIQYF. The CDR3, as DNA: TGTGCCAGCAGTTTATCGGGACTAGCGGGAATGGTTAATAAAAACATTCAGTACTTC.

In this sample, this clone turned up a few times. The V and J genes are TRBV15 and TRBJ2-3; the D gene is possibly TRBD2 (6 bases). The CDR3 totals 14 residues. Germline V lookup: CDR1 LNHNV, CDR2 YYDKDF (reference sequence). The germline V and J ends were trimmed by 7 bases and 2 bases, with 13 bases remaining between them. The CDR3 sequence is CATTWGLDTDTQYF. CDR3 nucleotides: TGTGCCACCACCTGGGGACTGGACACAGATACGCAGTATTTT.

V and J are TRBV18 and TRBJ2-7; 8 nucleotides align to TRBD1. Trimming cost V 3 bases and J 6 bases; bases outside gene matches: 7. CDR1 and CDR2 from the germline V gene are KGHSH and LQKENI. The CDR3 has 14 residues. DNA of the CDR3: TGTGCCAGCTCACCCGGACAGGGAGGTCGCGAGCAGTACTTC. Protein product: CASSPGQGGREQYF.

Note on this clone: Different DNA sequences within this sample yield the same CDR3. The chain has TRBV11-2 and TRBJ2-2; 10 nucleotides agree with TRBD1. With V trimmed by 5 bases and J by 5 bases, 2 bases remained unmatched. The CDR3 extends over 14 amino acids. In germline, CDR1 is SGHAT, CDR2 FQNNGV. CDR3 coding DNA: TGTGCCAGCAGCCGACAGGGGGCGACCGGGGAGCTGTTTTTT. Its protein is CASSRQGATGELFF.

The CDR3, as DNA: TGTGCCAGCAGCTTAAATTCAGGGTCTGGGGCCAACGTCCTGACTTTC. It encodes CASSLNSGSGANVLTF. The V call is TRBV11-2, the J call TRBJ2-6; D possibly corresponds to TRBD1 (5 bases). The CDR3 spans 16 residues. Germline assignment: CDR1 SGHAT and CDR2 FQNNGV. The V end lost 2 bases, the J end lost 1 base, and 9 bases lay between the germline ends.

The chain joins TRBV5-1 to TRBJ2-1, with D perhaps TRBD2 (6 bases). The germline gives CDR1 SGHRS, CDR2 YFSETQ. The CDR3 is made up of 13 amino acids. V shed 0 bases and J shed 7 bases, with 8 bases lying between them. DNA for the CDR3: TGCGCCAGCAGCTTGGACCGGGGGAATGAGCAGTTCTTC. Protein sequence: CASSLDRGNEQFF.

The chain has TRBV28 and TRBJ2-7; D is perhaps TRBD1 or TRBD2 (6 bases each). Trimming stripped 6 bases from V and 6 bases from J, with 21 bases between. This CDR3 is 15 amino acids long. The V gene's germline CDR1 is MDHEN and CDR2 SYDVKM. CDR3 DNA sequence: TGTGCCAGCAGAATAAAGTTAGGGGGGCAAATCGAGCAGTACTTC. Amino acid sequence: CASRIKLGGQIEQYF.

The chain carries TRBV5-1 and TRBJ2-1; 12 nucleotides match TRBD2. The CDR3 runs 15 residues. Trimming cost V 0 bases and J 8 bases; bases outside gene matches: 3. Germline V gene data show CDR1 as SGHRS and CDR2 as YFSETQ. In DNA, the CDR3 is TGCGCCAGCAGCTTGGATACTAGCGGGAGGTATGAGCAGTTCTTC. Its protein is CASSLDTSGRYEQFF.

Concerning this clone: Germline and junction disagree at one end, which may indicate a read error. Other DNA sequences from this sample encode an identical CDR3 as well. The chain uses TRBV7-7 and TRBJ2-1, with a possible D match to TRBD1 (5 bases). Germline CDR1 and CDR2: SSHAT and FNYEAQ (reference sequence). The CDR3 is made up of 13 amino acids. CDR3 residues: CASSLAGADEQFF. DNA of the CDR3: TGTGCCAGCAGCTTAGCTGGGGCGGATGAGCAATTCTTC.

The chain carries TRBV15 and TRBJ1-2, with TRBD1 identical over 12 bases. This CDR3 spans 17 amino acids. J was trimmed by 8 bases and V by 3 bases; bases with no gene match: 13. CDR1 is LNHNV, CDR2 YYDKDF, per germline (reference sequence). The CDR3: CATSSPQGTGGGRGYTF. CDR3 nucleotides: TGTGCCACCAGCAGTCCCCAGGGGACAGGGGGCGGGAGGGGCTACACCTTC.

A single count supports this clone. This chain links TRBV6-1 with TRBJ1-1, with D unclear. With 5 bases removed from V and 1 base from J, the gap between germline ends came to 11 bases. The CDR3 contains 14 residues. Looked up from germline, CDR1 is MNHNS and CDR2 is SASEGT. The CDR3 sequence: CASSLGLGNTEAFF. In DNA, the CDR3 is TGTGCCAGCAGTCTCGGGTTAGGGAACACTGAAGCTTTCTTT.

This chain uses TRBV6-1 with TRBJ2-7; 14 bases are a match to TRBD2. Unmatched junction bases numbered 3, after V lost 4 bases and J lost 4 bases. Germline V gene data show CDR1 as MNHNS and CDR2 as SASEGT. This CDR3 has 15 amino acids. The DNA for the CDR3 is TGTGCCAGCAGTGCCCGGACTAGCGGGAGGTACGAGCAGTACTTC. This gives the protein CASSARTSGRYEQYF.

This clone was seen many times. The CDR3 region has the DNA TGTGCCAGCAGCTTGGGCGGGACAGGGTATGGCTACACCTTC. This codes for CASSLGGTGYGYTF. This chain joins TRBV5-6 and TRBJ1-2, with 9 bases matching TRBD1. The CDR3 runs to 14 residues. Trimming cost V 0 bases and J 5 bases; bases outside gene matches: 2. The germline V gene encodes CDR1 SGHDT and CDR2 YYEEEE.

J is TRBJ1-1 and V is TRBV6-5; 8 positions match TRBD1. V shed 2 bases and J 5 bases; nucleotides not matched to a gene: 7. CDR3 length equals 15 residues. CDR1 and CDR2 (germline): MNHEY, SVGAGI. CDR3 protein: CASSYRQGSKTEAFF. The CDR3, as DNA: TGTGCCAGCAGTTACCGACAGGGGAGCAAAACTGAAGCTTTCTTT.

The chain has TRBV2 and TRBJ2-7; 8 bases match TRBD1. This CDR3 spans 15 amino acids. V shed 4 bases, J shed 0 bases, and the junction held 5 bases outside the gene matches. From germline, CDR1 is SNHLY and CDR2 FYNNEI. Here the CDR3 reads CASSVQGVHSYEQYF. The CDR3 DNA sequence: TGTGCCAGCAGTGTACAGGGGGTACACTCCTACGAGCAGTACTTC.

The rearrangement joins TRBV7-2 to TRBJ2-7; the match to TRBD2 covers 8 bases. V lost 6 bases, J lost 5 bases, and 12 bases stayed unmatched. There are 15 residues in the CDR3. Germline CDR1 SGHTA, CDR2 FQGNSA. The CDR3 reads CASRSLIGRADEQYF. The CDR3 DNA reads TGTGCCAGCAGGTCCCTCATCGGGAGGGCCGACGAGCAGTACTTC.

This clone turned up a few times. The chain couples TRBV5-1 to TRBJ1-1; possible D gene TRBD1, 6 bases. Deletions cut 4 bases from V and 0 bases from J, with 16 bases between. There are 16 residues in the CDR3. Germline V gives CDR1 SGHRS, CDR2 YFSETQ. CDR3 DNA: TGCGCCAGCAGCACCGGACAGTCTACCGTGAACACTGAAGCTTTCTTT. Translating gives CASSTGQSTVNTEAFF.

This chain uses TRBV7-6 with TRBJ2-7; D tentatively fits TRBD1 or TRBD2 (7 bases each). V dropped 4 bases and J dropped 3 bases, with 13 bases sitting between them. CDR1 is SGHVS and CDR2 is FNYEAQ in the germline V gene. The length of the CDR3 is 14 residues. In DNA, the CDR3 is TGTGCCAGCAGCTCCCAGCGGGACAGCTACGAGCAGTACTTC. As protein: CASSSQRDSYEQYF.

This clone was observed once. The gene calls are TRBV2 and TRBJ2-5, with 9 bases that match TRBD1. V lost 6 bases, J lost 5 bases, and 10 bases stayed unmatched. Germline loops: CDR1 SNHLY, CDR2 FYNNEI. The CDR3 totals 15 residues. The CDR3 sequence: CASRAGQGPWETQYF. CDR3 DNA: TGTGCCAGCAGGGCGGGACAGGGCCCGTGGGAGACCCAGTACTTC.